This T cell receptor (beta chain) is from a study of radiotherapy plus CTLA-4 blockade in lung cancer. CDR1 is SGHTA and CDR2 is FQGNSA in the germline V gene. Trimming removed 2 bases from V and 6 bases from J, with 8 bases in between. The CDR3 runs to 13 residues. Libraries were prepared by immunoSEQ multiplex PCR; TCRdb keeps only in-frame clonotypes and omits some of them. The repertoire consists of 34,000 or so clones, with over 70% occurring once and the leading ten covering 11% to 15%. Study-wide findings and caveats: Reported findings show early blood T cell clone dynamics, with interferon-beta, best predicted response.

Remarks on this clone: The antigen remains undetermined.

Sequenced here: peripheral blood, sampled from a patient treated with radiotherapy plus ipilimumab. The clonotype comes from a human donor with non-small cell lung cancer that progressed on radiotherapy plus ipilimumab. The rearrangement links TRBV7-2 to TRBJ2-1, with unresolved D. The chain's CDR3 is CASSLNGVNEQFF. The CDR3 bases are TGTGCCAGCAGCTTAAACGGAGTCAATGAGCAGTTCTTC.